One and the same sample provided the 4 T cell receptor beta chains below, sequenced in a study of OX40 agonist ivuxolimab in advanced cancers. Measured with immunoSEQ multiplex PCR; TCRdb has only the in-frame clones, and not every one. The table lists roughly 81,000 clones, around 89% of them singletons. The source material was CD4+ or CD8+ T cells sorted from blood, sampled in a trial of the OX40 agonist ivuxolimab. These receptors all stem from an adult with an advanced solid tumor such as melanoma, head and neck, liver or kidney cancer.

This clone has only one observation. As DNA, the CDR3 is TGCAGCGTTGTCGGAGGAGGGCAGGACTACGAGCAGTACTTC. Translating it yields CSVVGGGQDYEQYF. V gene TRBV29-1 combines with J gene TRBJ2-7; a possible D gene is TRBD2 (6 bases). Germline values: CDR1 SQVTM, CDR2 ANQGSEA. Deletions cut 4 bases from V and 3 bases from J, with 16 bases between. CDR3 length equals 14 residues.

The chain combines TRBV9 with TRBJ2-3; no firm D call. Deletions cut 0 bases from V and 0 bases from J, with 11 bases between. Per the germline V gene, CDR1 is SGDLS and CDR2 is YYNGEE. There are 16 residues in the CDR3. In nucleotides, the CDR3 is TGTGCCAGCAGCGTAGATGGCAGACCTAGCACAGATACGCAGTATTTT. Translated: CASSVDGRPSTDTQYF.

The genes are TRBV11-1 and TRBJ1-1; a possible D gene is TRBD1 (6 bases). The CDR3 totals 14 residues. V was shortened by 5 bases and J by 3 bases, with 13 bases between the two germline ends. From germline, CDR1 is SGHAT and CDR2 FQDESV (reference sequence). The CDR3 DNA sequence: TGTGCCAGCAGCAACAGACAGGCCGACACTGAAGCTTTCTTT. It yields the protein CASSNRQADTEAFF. The whole variable domain, filled in from reference TRBV11-1 and TRBJ1-1, reads EAEVAQSPRYKITEKSQAVAFWCDPISGHATLYWYRQILGQGPELLVQFQDESVVDDSQLPKDRFSAERLKGVDSTLKIQPAELGDSAMYLCASSNRQADTEAFFGQGTRLTVV.

This clone was detected only once. The rearrangement uses TRBV14 and TRBJ2-4; tentatively, D is TRBD2 (5 bases). Trimming left V 2 bases short and J 4 bases short, with 18 bases between. This CDR3 region has 17 residues. In germline, CDR1 is SGHDN, CDR2 FVKESK. This CDR3 reads CASSQSTGVTTKNIQYF. Here the CDR3 DNA reads TGTGCCAGCAGCCAATCCACCGGGGTAACAACGAAAAACATTCAGTACTTC.